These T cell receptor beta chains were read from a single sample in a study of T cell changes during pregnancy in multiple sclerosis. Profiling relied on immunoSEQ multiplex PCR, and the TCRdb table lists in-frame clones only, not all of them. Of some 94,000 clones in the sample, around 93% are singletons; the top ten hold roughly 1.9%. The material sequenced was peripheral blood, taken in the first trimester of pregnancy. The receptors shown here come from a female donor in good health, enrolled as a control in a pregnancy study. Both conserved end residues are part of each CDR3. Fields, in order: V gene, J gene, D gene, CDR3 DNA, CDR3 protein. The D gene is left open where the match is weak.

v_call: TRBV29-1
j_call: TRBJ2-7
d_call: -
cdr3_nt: TGCAGCGCCGGCGGAATTTCTCCCTACGAGCAGTACTTC
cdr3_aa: CSAGGISPYEQYF

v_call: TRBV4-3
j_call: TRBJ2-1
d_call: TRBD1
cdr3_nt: TGCGCCAGCAGCCTTGGGACAGGGACCTACAATGAGCAGTTCTTC
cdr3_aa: CASSLGTGTYNEQFF

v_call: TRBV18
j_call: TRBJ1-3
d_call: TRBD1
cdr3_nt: TGTGCCAGCTCAGCCAACCCCGGGACAGGCGGAAACACCATATATTTT
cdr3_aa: CASSANPGTGGNTIYF

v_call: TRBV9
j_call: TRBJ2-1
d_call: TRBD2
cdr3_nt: TGTGCCAGCAGCAGTAGCGGGGCCTACAATGAGCAGTTCTTC
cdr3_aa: CASSSSGAYNEQFF

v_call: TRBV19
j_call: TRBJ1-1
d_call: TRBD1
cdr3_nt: TGTGCCAGTAGGAGGACAGGGAACACTGAAGCTTTCTTT
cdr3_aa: CASRRTGNTEAFF

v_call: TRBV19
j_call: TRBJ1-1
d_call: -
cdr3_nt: TGTGCCAGTAGAGTGCAGGCTCCTATGAACACTGAAGCTTTCTTT
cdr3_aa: CASRVQAPMNTEAFF

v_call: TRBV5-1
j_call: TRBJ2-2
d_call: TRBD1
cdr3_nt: TGCGCCAGCAGCGATGGACAGGGGGCGGCGGGGGAGCTGTTTTTT
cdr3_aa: CASSDGQGAAGELFF

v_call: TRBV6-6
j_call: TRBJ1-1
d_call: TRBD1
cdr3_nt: TGTGCCAGCAGTTACTCGAGGGACAGTAACACTGAAGCTTTCTTT
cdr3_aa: CASSYSRDSNTEAFF

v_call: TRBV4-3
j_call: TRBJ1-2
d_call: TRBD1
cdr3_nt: TGCGCCAGCAGCCAGGGGAGACAGGGACCTGGCTACACCTTC
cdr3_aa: CASSQGRQGPGYTF

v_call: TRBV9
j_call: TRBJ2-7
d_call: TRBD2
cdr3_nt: TGTGCCAGTAGCGGGAGGGACAGCACCTACGAGCAGTACTTC
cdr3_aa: CASSGRDSTYEQYF